Shown below are 13 T cell receptor beta chains from a single sample sequenced in a study of blood T cell repertoires in COVID-19. TCRdb keeps only in-frame clones here, not all; method: immunoSEQ multiplex PCR. This sample carries 140,000 to 150,000 clones, 80% to 90% of them seen once, and the ten largest clones take 0.75% to 0.95%. Sequenced: peripheral blood. The receptors were sampled from a woman aged 45-60 years with acute or convalescent COVID-19.

V usage is TRBV5-1 and J usage is TRBJ2-1; TRBD2 matches 7 bases. From germline, CDR1 is SGHRS and CDR2 YFSETQ. V lost 0 bases, J lost 8 bases, and 5 bases stayed unmatched. The CDR3 contains 14 residues. The CDR3 loop reads CASSLGGRADEQFF. CDR3 nucleotide sequence: TGCGCCAGCAGCTTGGGCGGGAGAGCCGATGAGCAGTTCTTC.

The chain couples TRBV5-1 to TRBJ2-1; D is possibly TRBD2 (5 bases). CDR3 length equals 14 residues. Germline assignment: CDR1 SGHRS and CDR2 YFSETQ. V dropped 2 bases and J dropped 4 bases, with 10 bases sitting between them. The CDR3 bases are TGCGCCAGCAGCTTAGCGGACCCTTACAATGAGCAGTTCTTC. This encodes CASSLADPYNEQFF.

In this sample, this clone turned up a few times. This chain links TRBV19 with TRBJ1-5; 8 bases map to TRBD1. V shed 3 bases and J 2 bases; nucleotides not matched to a gene: 3. CDR1 LNHDA and CDR2 SQIVND come from the germline V gene (reference sequence). CDR3 length: 15 amino acids. The CDR3 loop reads CASSIDRGGNQPQHF. As DNA, the CDR3 is TGTGCCAGTAGTATCGACAGGGGTGGCAATCAGCCCCAGCATTTT.

This clone came up once. The V call is TRBV7-2, the J call TRBJ2-3, with 10 bases that match TRBD2. This CDR3 has 16 amino acids. V shed 3 bases and J 1 base; nucleotides not matched to a gene: 4. Germline lookup yields CDR1 SGHTA and CDR2 FQGNSA. The DNA of the CDR3 is TGTGCCAGCAGCTTCCCTCTAGCGGGGGGCACAGATACGCAGTATTTT. It codes for CASSFPLAGGTDTQYF. Together with reference TRBV7-2 and TRBJ2-3, the CDR3 gives the full variable domain: GAGVSQSPSNKVTEKGKDVELRCDPISGHTALYWYRQSLGQGLEFLIYFQGNSAPDKSGLPSDRFSAERTGGSVSTLTIQRTQQEDSAVYLCASSFPLAGGTDTQYFGPGTRLTVL.

This clone appeared a few times. V and J are TRBV5-5 and TRBJ1-5; no clear D. CDR1 is SGHKS, CDR2 YYEKEE, per germline (reference sequence). CDR3 length equals 16 residues. Trimming shortened V by 1 base and J by 0 bases, and 11 bases separated the two germline ends. The CDR3 spells CASSLNSIPSNQPQHF. Here the CDR3 DNA reads TGTGCCAGCAGCTTGAACAGCATTCCTAGCAATCAGCCCCAGCATTTT.

This chain joins TRBV2 and TRBJ2-7; 10 positions match TRBD1. Germline CDR1 is SNHLY and CDR2 is FYNNEI. The CDR3 spans 16 residues. Trimming at V came to 5 bases and at J to 2 bases, leaving 9 bases not matched to a gene. As DNA, the CDR3 is TGTGCCAGCAGTTCCCCCGGGACAGGGGAACCCTACGAGCAGTACTTC. Amino acid sequence: CASSSPGTGEPYEQYF.

V and J are TRBV15 and TRBJ1-5, with 7 bases lining up with TRBD1. CDR3 size: 13 residues. The V gene's germline CDR1 is LNHNV and CDR2 YYDKDF (reference sequence). The V and J ends lost 4 bases and 7 bases, in that order; junction bases with no gene match: 4. CDR3 nucleotide sequence: TGTGCCACCAGCACTACAGGGGCCCAGCCCCAGCATTTT. Translating it yields CATSTTGAQPQHF.

The chain combines TRBV3-1 (or the pseudogene TRBV3-2) with TRBJ1-5; weak D call: TRBD1 (6 bases). The V end was cut by 5 bases, the J end by 5 bases, with 22 bases between. The CDR3 length is 17 residues. The germline V gene encodes CDR1 LGHDT and CDR2 YNNKEL (reference sequence). DNA of the CDR3: TGTGCCAGCAGCTTCCCAGGGGTTGCGGGGGCGGATCAGCCCCAGCATTTT. This encodes CASSFPGVAGADQPQHF.

The chain joins TRBV7-9 to TRBJ1-2; TRBD1 agrees at 8 bases. The CDR3 contains 14 residues. V trimming: 5 bases; J trimming: 2 bases; junction bases outside the gene matches: 4. In germline, CDR1 is SEHNR, CDR2 FQNEAQ (reference sequence). In nucleotides, the CDR3 is TGTGCCAGCAGCGCAGGGGGCGCGAACTATGGCTACACCTTC. The encoded protein is CASSAGGANYGYTF.

This chain uses TRBV19 with TRBJ2-1; 9 bases line up with TRBD1. The trim removed 4 bases at V and 8 bases at J, leaving 12 bases unmatched. Germline loops: CDR1 LNHDA, CDR2 SQIVND (reference sequence). The CDR3 has 16 residues. The CDR3 loop reads CASSRNWGQGGDEQFF. The CDR3 DNA reads as TGTGCCAGTAGTAGGAATTGGGGACAGGGCGGAGATGAGCAGTTCTTC.

V gene TRBV6-5 combines with J gene TRBJ1-2, with D unclear. V shed 6 bases and J shed 2 bases, with 10 bases lying between them. Per germline, CDR1 MNHEY and CDR2 SVGAGI. This CDR3 is 13 amino acids long. The CDR3 is CASREQVNYGYTF. The CDR3 DNA reads TGTGCCAGCAGAGAGCAGGTGAACTATGGCTACACCTTC.

This chain joins TRBV11-3 and TRBJ2-1, with 8 bases matching TRBD1. Germline loops: CDR1 SGHNT, CDR2 YENEEA. The CDR3 is 17 amino acids. Trimming cost V 2 bases and J 0 bases; bases outside gene matches: 6. CDR3 residues: CASSLNDRGSSYNEQFF. The CDR3, as DNA: TGTGCCAGCAGCTTAAACGACAGGGGTTCCTCCTACAATGAGCAGTTCTTC.

This chain uses TRBV6-5 with TRBJ2-7; 8 bases are shared with TRBD2. The trim removed 0 bases at V and 5 bases at J, leaving 6 bases unmatched. This CDR3 contains 15 residues. Germline CDR1 reads MNHEY; CDR2 reads SVGAGI. The CDR3 region has the DNA TGTGCCAGCAGTTACTCAGGGCGGGAGGACCACGAGCAGTACTTC. It specifies CASSYSGREDHEQYF.